One sample yielded the 28 T cell receptor beta chains listed below, sequenced in a study of control samples from healthy donors and cancer patients. The method was immunoSEQ multiplex PCR; TCRdb's version includes in-frame clones alone and lacks a portion of them. The sample shows fewer than 500,000 clones, 90% of them seen only once. The specimen sequenced was PBMCs. The receptors here all came from a middle-aged man with head and neck cancer.

This chain uses TRBV6-5 with TRBJ2-1, with 8 bases identical to TRBD2. With V trimmed by 1 base and J by 7 bases, 9 bases remained unmatched. Germline lookup yields CDR1 MNHEY and CDR2 SVGAGI. The CDR3 extends over 16 amino acids. The CDR3 sequence is CASSYYGAGVTNEQFF. The CDR3 bases are TGTGCCAGCAGTTACTATGGAGCGGGAGTAACGAATGAGCAGTTCTTC.

The chain links TRBV3-1 (or the pseudogene TRBV3-2) to TRBJ2-7; no definite D call. The CDR3 spans 14 residues. V lost 2 bases and J 0 bases, leaving 8 bases between the germline ends. From germline, CDR1 is LGHDT and CDR2 YNNKEL (reference sequence). The CDR3: CASSQLHSSYEQYF. The CDR3 coding sequence is TGTGCCAGCAGCCAACTCCACAGCTCCTACGAGCAGTACTTC.

The V call is TRBV12-3 or TRBV12-4, the J call TRBJ1-2, with a weak D call TRBD1 (5 bases). V gave up 5 bases and J gave up 5 bases, with 12 bases separating them. The CDR3 totals 13 residues. CDR3 loop: CASSRDYNYGYTF. CDR3 in DNA: TGTGCCAGCAGTAGGGACTATAATTATGGCTACACCTTC.

The J gene is TRBJ2-3, the V gene TRBV28, with D possibly being TRBD2 (6 bases). Trimming cost V 5 bases and J 0 bases, with 15 bases left between them. The CDR3 is 16 residues long. Germline assignment: CDR1 MDHEN and CDR2 SYDVKM. CDR3 sequence reads: CASSERSGPSTDTQYF. The CDR3 DNA reads as TGTGCCAGCAGTGAACGAAGCGGGCCCAGCACAGATACGCAGTATTTT.

This clone was seen a few times. The rearrangement uses TRBV11-1 and TRBJ1-1; D is unclear. Germline CDR1 is SGHAT and CDR2 is FQDESV (reference sequence). V was trimmed by 1 base and J by 1 base, leaving 4 bases between them. The CDR3 spans 13 residues. The chain's CDR3 is CASSLEGNTEAFF. The CDR3 coding sequence is TGTGCCAGCAGCTTAGAAGGGAACACTGAAGCTTTCTTT. Drawing the rest from reference TRBV11-1 and TRBJ1-1, the complete variable domain is EAEVAQSPRYKITEKSQAVAFWCDPISGHATLYWYRQILGQGPELLVQFQDESVVDDSQLPKDRFSAERLKGVDSTLKIQPAELGDSAMYLCASSLEGNTEAFFGQGTRLTVV.

The rearrangement joins TRBV5-1 to TRBJ2-1, with 12 bases that match TRBD2. V shed 0 bases and J 0 bases; nucleotides not matched to a gene: 4. The CDR3 is 18 residues long. Germline V gene sequence: CDR1 SGHRS, CDR2 YFSETQ. The CDR3 sequence: CASSLELLAGGSYNEQFF. In DNA form, the CDR3 reads TGCGCCAGCAGCTTGGAGCTACTAGCGGGGGGCTCCTACAATGAGCAGTTCTTC.

V and J are TRBV28 and TRBJ1-5, with unresolved D. The CDR3 extends over 11 amino acids. Per germline, CDR1 MDHEN and CDR2 SYDVKM. The ends were cut back, 5 bases at V and 11 bases at J, with 10 bases in the middle. CDR3 sequence: CASSTPRAQHF. CDR3 DNA sequence: TGTGCCAGCAGTACCCCTAGGGCCCAGCATTTT.

The chain recombines TRBV6-6 with TRBJ2-6; a weak D match, TRBD2 (5 bases). Trimming removed 0 bases at V and 2 bases at J, with 8 bases between. The germline V gene encodes CDR1 MNHNY and CDR2 SVGAGI (reference sequence). The CDR3 is made up of 16 amino acids. CDR3 DNA sequence: TGTGCCAGCAGTTACTCTGTCGGGACTGGGGCCAACGTCCTGACTTTC. It encodes CASSYSVGTGANVLTF.

This chain joins TRBV19 and TRBJ1-3; D is perhaps TRBD1 (5 bases). Trimming took 4 bases from V and 6 from J, leaving 16 bases between them. The length of the CDR3 is 15 residues. The germline V gene encodes CDR1 LNHDA and CDR2 SQIVND (reference sequence). Here the CDR3 DNA reads TGTGCCAGTAGTAAGACAGCAACCCCGGAAAACACCATATATTTT. Translation: CASSKTATPENTIYF.

The chain links TRBV2 to TRBJ1-1, with D unresolved. The germline V gene encodes CDR1 SNHLY and CDR2 FYNNEI. The CDR3 runs 10 residues. The V end was cut by 4 bases, the J end by 8 bases, with 5 bases between. The CDR3 DNA follows: TGTGCCAGCAGTGCTTTAGAAGCTTTCTTT. Its protein is CASSALEAFF.

J is TRBJ2-5 and V is TRBV7-3, with 10 bases aligning to TRBD1. The CDR3 spans 17 residues. Germline-derived CDR1 and CDR2 are SGHTA and FQGTGA. The V segment lost 2 bases and the J segment 4 bases; nucleotides outside the gene matches: 10. The CDR3 DNA follows: TGTGCCAGCAGCTTACTTGGGGGACAGGGGATAGGAGAGACCCAGTACTTC. Its translation: CASSLLGGQGIGETQYF. The whole variable domain, filled in from reference TRBV7-3 and TRBJ2-5, reads GAGVSQTPSNKVTEKGKYVELRCDPISGHTALYWYRQSLGQGPEFLIYFQGTGAADDSGLPNDRFFAVRPEGSVSTLKIQRTERGDSAVYLCASSLLGGQGIGETQYFGPGTRLLVL.

Many counts were recorded for this clone. The chain carries TRBV18 and TRBJ2-3; unclear D gene. Germline CDR1 reads KGHSH; CDR2 reads LQKENI. The CDR3 totals 15 residues. The V and J ends lost 2 bases and 0 bases respectively, with 9 bases between them. The CDR3 region is CASSPSASSTDTQYF. The CDR3 DNA reads TGTGCCAGCTCACCAAGTGCCTCTAGCACAGATACGCAGTATTTT.

The chain joins TRBV18 to TRBJ2-1; TRBD2 aligns across 10 bases. The CDR3 has 17 residues. Germline V lookup: CDR1 KGHSH, CDR2 LQKENI. The J segment lost 3 bases and the V segment lost 3 bases, leaving 8 bases of the junction unmatched. The CDR3 sequence: CASSPQLPSGSYNEQFF. CDR3 sequence (DNA): TGTGCCAGCTCACCCCAATTGCCTAGCGGGAGCTACAATGAGCAGTTCTTC.

The V gene is TRBV19, the J gene TRBJ1-4; TRBD1 matches at 7 bases. The ends lost 5 bases at V and 5 bases at J; junction bases unmatched: 11. The CDR3 is made up of 16 amino acids. The germline gives CDR1 LNHDA, CDR2 SQIVND (reference sequence). This CDR3 reads CASSRPQGQENEKLFF. The CDR3 coding sequence is TGTGCCAGTAGTCGGCCACAAGGACAGGAGAATGAAAAACTGTTTTTT.

V is TRBV6-5 and J is TRBJ2-3; a possible D gene is TRBD2 (5 bases). The length of the CDR3 is 12 residues. V lost 0 bases and J 8 bases, leaving 6 bases between the germline ends. Germline V CDR1 and CDR2: MNHEY, SVGAGI. The chain's CDR3 is CASSYSGGTQYF. CDR3 nucleotides: TGTGCCAGCAGTTACTCAGGAGGTACGCAGTATTTT.

The chain recombines TRBV2 with TRBJ2-7; TRBD2 might be the D (5 bases). This CDR3 has 13 amino acids. Per the germline V gene, CDR1 is SNHLY and CDR2 is FYNNEI. Trimming stripped 4 bases from V and 6 bases from J, with 13 bases between. Written as DNA, the CDR3 is TGTGCCAGCAGTGGGACTGGAACGGGCGAGCAGTACTTC. Translated: CASSGTGTGEQYF.

A word on this clone: The same CDR3 also results from other DNA sequences found in this sample. The rearrangement uses TRBV9 and TRBJ2-7, with 8 bases fitting TRBD1. Germline assignment: CDR1 SGDLS and CDR2 YYNGEE. The CDR3 has 15 residues. The ends lost 2 bases at V and 0 bases at J; junction bases unmatched: 4. As DNA, the CDR3 is TGTGCCAGCAGCGTCGGTCAGGGGGCCTCCTACGAGCAGTACTTC. The encoded protein is CASSVGQGASYEQYF.

The rearrangement links TRBV3-1 (or the pseudogene TRBV3-2) to TRBJ1-5, with D hard to call. The V and J ends lost 2 bases and 2 bases respectively, with 10 bases between them. This CDR3 has 15 amino acids. The germline V gene has CDR1 LGHDT and CDR2 YNNKEL (reference sequence). The CDR3 sequence is CASSQSSGGNQPQHF. CDR3 DNA sequence: TGTGCCAGCAGCCAATCGTCAGGCGGCAATCAGCCCCAGCATTTT.

The chain employs TRBV10-2 and TRBJ2-3, with 10 bases that match TRBD1. This CDR3 region has 16 residues. Germline V lookup: CDR1 WSHSY, CDR2 SAAADI. J gave up 1 base and V 3 bases, and 4 bases lay outside the gene matches. CDR3 amino acids: CASSEIGTGGTDTQYF. The CDR3 nucleotides read TGCGCCAGCAGTGAAATCGGGACAGGGGGCACAGATACGCAGTATTTT.

This clone was seen just once. The chain links TRBV15 to TRBJ1-5; 7 positions agree with TRBD1. Looked up from germline, CDR1 is LNHNV and CDR2 is YYDKDF (reference sequence). Trimming cost V 1 base and J 4 bases; bases outside gene matches: 7. This CDR3 is 16 amino acids long. The CDR3 region is CATSRAGQSENQPQHF. The CDR3 DNA reads TGTGCCACCAGCAGAGCGGGACAGAGTGAGAATCAGCCCCAGCATTTT.

Only one count was recorded for this clone. The chain carries TRBV24-1 and TRBJ2-5; TRBD2 matches 10 bases. The CDR3 runs to 18 residues. The germline gives CDR1 KGHDR, CDR2 SFDVKD. Trimming removed 1 base from V and 3 bases from J; junction bases left unmatched: 10. CDR3 nucleotides: TGTGCCACCAGTGATTTTGGGGCTAGCGGGGGTCCTAAAGAGACCCAGTACTTC. Residues: CATSDFGASGGPKETQYF.

The chain carries TRBV7-2 and TRBJ1-5; D uncertain. The CDR3 totals 13 residues. Trimming removed 4 bases at V and 6 bases at J, with 10 bases between. Germline V gives CDR1 SGHTA, CDR2 FQGNSA. DNA of the CDR3: TGTGCCAGCAGCTCTCTAATGGGTCAGCCCCAGCATTTT. Translation: CASSSLMGQPQHF.

The chain couples TRBV19 to TRBJ1-5; no clear D. Germline CDR1 LNHDA, CDR2 SQIVND (reference sequence). The CDR3 runs 17 residues. V lost 0 bases, J lost 8 bases, and 20 bases lay in between. CDR3: CASSIERGPPWVEPQHF. CDR3 sequence (DNA): TGTGCCAGTAGTATAGAGAGAGGACCCCCCTGGGTAGAGCCCCAGCATTTT.

CDR3 bases: TGTGCCAGTACCTATGACAGGGGGAACACTGAAGCTTTCTTT. Translated: CASTYDRGNTEAFF. This chain links TRBV19 with TRBJ1-1; 8 nucleotides match TRBD1. The CDR3 is 14 amino acids. After removal of 7 bases from V and 1 base from J, the junction contained 5 bases not matched to a gene. Germline CDR1 and CDR2: LNHDA and SQIVND (reference sequence). The whole variable domain, filled in from reference TRBV19 and TRBJ1-1, reads DGGITQSPKYLFRKEGQNVTLSCEQNLNHDAMYWYRQDPGQGLRLIYYSQIVNDFQKGDIAEGYSVSREKKESFPLTVTSAQKNPTAFYLCASTYDRGNTEAFFGQGTRLTVV.

In this sample, this clone turned up a few times. This chain's CDR3 is CATSGRTSGLYNEQFF. The CDR3, as DNA: TGTGCCACCAGCGGACGGACTAGCGGGCTTTACAATGAGCAGTTCTTC. V is TRBV15 and J is TRBJ2-1; 11 nucleotides line up with TRBD2. The CDR3 is made up of 16 amino acids. The germline gives CDR1 LNHNV, CDR2 YYDKDF (reference sequence). Germline trimming cut 5 bases from V and 4 bases from J; bases unmatched to any gene: 7.

As DNA, the CDR3 is TGTGCCACCTCGGATAGGGGCTACTACGAGCAGTACTTC. Translating it yields CATSDRGYYEQYF. V usage is TRBV24-1 and J usage is TRBJ2-7; possible D gene TRBD1, 5 bases. The CDR3 has 13 amino acids. V was shortened by 9 bases and J by 3 bases, with 14 bases between the two germline ends. CDR1 and CDR2 (germline): KGHDR, SFDVKD.

This rearrangement joins TRBV12-3 or TRBV12-4 to TRBJ1-1; D not resolved. The CDR3 contains 13 residues. V was cut by 1 base and J by 3 bases, with 6 bases left in between. In nucleotides, the CDR3 is TGTGCCAGCAGTTTAGGAGTGGACACTGAAGCTTTCTTT. Its translation: CASSLGVDTEAFF.

V is TRBV7-9 and J is TRBJ1-2; a weak D match, TRBD1 (6 bases). CDR1 is SEHNR, CDR2 FQNEAQ, per germline (reference sequence). The CDR3 has 14 residues. Trimming cost V 5 bases and J 2 bases, with 12 bases left between them. In DNA, the CDR3 is TGTGCCAGCAGCGCATCTCAGGGGAACTATGGCTACACCTTC. It translates to CASSASQGNYGYTF.